This entry is about one T cell receptor beta chain. Authors' processing steps: The assay estimated nucleated cells by amplifying reference gene primers. Sequencing was performed with immunoSEQ multiplex PCR; in TCRdb, only in-frame clones are kept and a portion is missing. That table is the source of V, J and clone size, and D and trimming were worked out from the DNA. The sample includes about 82,000 clones, 75% to 85% of them seen just once. These data are taken from a study of blood T cell repertoires in COVID-19. Study context: Material from acute and convalescent COVID-19 was sourced from the United States, Italy and Spain. Sources were T cells, B-cell-depleted T cells, or PBMCs; the material itself was cDNA or gDNA.

This sequence originates from a woman in her thirties or forties with active or convalescent COVID-19. The sequenced sample was peripheral blood.

CDR3 sequence: CASSFSQGRNEQFF. CDR3 nucleotides: TGTGCCAGCAGTTTTAGCCAAGGGAGGAATGAGCAGTTCTTC. This rearrangement joins TRBV28 to TRBJ2-1; D possibly corresponds to TRBD2 (6 bases). V shed 3 bases and J shed 7 bases, with 13 bases lying between them. CDR1 and CDR2 (germline): MDHEN, SYDVKM. This CDR3 region has 14 residues.